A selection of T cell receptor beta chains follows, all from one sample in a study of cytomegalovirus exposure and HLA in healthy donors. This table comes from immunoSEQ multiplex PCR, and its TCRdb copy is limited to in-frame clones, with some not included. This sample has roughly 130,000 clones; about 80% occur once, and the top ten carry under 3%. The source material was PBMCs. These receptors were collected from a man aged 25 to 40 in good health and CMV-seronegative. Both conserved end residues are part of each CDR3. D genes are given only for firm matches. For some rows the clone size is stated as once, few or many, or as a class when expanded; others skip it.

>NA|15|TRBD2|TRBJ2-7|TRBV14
CASSQVSGRSGEQYF
TGTGCCAGCAGCCAAGTGTCCGGGAGGAGTGGGGAGCAGTACTTC
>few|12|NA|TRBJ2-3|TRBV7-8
CASRPPSSTQYF
TGTGCCAGCAGACCTCCTAGCAGTACGCAGTATTTT
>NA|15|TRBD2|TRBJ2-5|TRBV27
CASSPVGGVGETQYF
TGTGCCAGCAGCCCGGTGGGAGGGGTTGGAGAGACCCAGTACTTC
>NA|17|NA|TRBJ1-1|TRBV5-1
CASSFGFGARRGTEAFF
TGCGCCAGCAGCTTCGGTTTTGGGGCGCGGAGGGGAACTGAAGCTTTCTTT
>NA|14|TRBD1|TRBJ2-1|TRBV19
CASSIVSGGDEQFF
TGTGCCAGTAGTATTGTGTCAGGGGGAGATGAGCAGTTCTTC
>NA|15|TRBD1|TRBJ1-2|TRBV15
CATSYQTGGWNGYTF
TGTGCCACCAGCTATCAAACAGGGGGCTGGAATGGCTACACCTTC
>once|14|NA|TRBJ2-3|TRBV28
CASSLEQSTDTQYF
TGTGCCAGCAGTTTAGAACAGAGCACAGATACGCAGTATTTT
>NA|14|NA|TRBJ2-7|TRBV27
CASAWRDFSYEQYF
TGTGCCAGCGCCTGGCGGGACTTTTCCTACGAGCAGTACTTC
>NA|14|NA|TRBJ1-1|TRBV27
CASSLMTGNTEAFF
TGTGCCAGCAGTTTAATGACAGGGAACACTGAAGCTTTCTTT
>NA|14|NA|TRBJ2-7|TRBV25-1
CASSPRRDSYEQYF
TGTGCCAGCAGTCCCCGGAGAGACTCCTACGAGCAGTACTTC
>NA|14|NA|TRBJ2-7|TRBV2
CATQGAGSNYEQYF
TGTGCCACCCAAGGGGCGGGATCCAACTACGAGCAGTACTTC
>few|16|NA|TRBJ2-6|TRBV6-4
CASSDSSGSGANVLTF
TGTGCCAGCAGTGACAGTAGCGGCTCTGGGGCCAACGTCCTGACTTTC
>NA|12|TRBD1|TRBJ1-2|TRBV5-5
CASSRQGGGYTF
TGTGCCAGCAGTAGACAGGGGGGGGGCTACACCTTC
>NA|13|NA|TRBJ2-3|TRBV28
CASSSQNTDTQYF
TGTGCCAGCAGTTCCCAGAACACAGATACGCAGTATTTT
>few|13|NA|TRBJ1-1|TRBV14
CASRRQADTEAFF
TGTGCCAGCAGAAGACAGGCCGACACTGAAGCTTTCTTT
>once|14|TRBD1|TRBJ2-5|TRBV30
CAWRGDRAQETQYF
TGTGCCTGGAGGGGGGACAGGGCCCAAGAGACCCAGTACTTC
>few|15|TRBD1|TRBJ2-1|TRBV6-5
CASRTGTGGFDEQFF
TGTGCCAGCAGGACCGGGACAGGGGGTTTCGATGAGCAGTTCTTC
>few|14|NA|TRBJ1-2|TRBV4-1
CASSQTGQSYGYTF
TGCGCCAGCAGCCAAACCGGACAGTCCTATGGCTACACCTTC
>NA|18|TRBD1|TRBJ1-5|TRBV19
CASSKTGTGFSSNQPQHF
TGTGCCAGTAGTAAGACCGGGACAGGGTTCTCGAGCAATCAGCCCCAGCATTTT
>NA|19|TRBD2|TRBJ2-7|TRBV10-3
CAISDPASREGQRPYEQYF
TGTGCCATCAGTGACCCGGCATCGCGGGAGGGCCAAAGGCCCTACGAGCAGTACTTC
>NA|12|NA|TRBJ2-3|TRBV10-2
CASSVITHTQYF
TGCGCCAGCAGTGTTATCACACATACGCAGTATTTT
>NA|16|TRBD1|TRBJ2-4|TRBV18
CASSPGQDFTKNIQYF
TGTGCCAGCTCACCGGGACAGGACTTTACCAAAAACATTCAGTACTTC
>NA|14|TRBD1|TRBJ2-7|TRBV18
CASSPLGTGNEQYF
TGTGCCAGCTCACCACTTGGGACAGGGAACGAGCAGTACTTC
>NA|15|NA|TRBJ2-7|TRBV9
CASSVDAGLGNEQYF
TGTGCCAGCAGCGTAGACGCGGGTTTGGGGAACGAGCAGTACTTC
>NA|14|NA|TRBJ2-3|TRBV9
CASSVAGSTDTQYF
TGTGCCAGCAGCGTAGCGGGGTCCACAGATACGCAGTATTTT
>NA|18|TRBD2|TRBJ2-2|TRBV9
CASSPVAGLPRSTGELFF
TGTGCCAGCAGCCCCGTAGCGGGGCTACCCCGTAGCACCGGGGAGCTGTTTTTT
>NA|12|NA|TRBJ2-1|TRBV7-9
CASSLGSMEQFF
TGTGCCAGCAGCCTCGGTTCGATGGAGCAGTTCTTC
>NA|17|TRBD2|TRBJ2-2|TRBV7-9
CASSWILAGGPGGELFF
TGTGCCAGCAGCTGGATCCTAGCGGGAGGGCCTGGTGGGGAGCTGTTTTTT